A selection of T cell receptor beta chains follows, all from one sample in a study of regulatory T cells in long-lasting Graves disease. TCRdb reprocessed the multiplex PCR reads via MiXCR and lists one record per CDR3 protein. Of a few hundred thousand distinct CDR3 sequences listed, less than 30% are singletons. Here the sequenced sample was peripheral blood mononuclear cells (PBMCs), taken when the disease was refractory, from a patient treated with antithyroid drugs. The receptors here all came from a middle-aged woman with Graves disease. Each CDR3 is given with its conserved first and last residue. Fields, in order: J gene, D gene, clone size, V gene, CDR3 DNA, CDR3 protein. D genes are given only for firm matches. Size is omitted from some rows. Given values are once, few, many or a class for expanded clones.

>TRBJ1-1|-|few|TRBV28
TGTGCCAGCACCCTTGGACTCCGGAGCACTGAAGCTTTCTTT
CASTLGLRSTEAFF
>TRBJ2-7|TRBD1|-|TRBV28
TGTGCCAGCCGTGGACAGAGGGGGACAGGGACTTCCGAGCAGTACTTC
CASRGQRGTGTSEQYF
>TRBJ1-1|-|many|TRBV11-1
TGTGCCAGCAGCTTATGGTCTAACACTGAAGCTTTCTTT
CASSLWSNTEAFF
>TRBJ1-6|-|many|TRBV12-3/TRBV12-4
TGTGCCAGCAGTTTGGTACAGGGCGAATCACCCCTCCACTTT
CASSLVQGESPLHF
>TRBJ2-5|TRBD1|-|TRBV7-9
TGTGCCAGCAGCTCGACAGGGTTTCGAGAGACCCAGTACTTC
CASSSTGFRETQYF
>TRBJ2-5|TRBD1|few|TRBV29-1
TGCAGCGTTACAGGGGGCCCAGAGACCCAGTACTTC
CSVTGGPETQYF
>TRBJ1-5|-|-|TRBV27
TGTGCCAGCAGTAATGATGGGGGAAGCAATCAGCCCCAGCATTTT
CASSNDGGSNQPQHF
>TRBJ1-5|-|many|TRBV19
TGTGCCAGTAGCCCTTCCCGGGACCCAAATCAGCCCCAGCATTTT
CASSPSRDPNQPQHF
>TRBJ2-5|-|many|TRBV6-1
TGTGCCAGCAGTAACACAGCCGGGACACAAGAGACCCAGTACTTC
CASSNTAGTQETQYF
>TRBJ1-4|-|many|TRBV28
TGTGCCAGCAGTTTATTTCTCGGGGGGCTACGAGAAAAACTGTTTTTT
CASSLFLGGLREKLFF
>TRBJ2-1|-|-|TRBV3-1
TGTGCCAGCAGCCAGAAAAAGGAGCAGTTCTTC
CASSQKKEQFF
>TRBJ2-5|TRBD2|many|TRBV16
TGTGCCAGCAGTGCGAACTTAGGGACTAGCGGGACGACCCAGTACTTC
CASSANLGTSGTTQYF
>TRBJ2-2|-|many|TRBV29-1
TGCAGCGTTGTGCAGAACACCGGGGAGCTGTTTTTT
CSVVQNTGELFF
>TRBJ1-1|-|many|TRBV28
TGTGCCAGCTCAAGCGGGGGAACTTTCTTT
CASSSGGTFF
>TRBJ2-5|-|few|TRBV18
TGTGCCAGCTCACCAGTCAAGGGGACCCAGTACTTC
CASSPVKGTQYF
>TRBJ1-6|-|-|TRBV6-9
TGTGCCAGCAGTTACTCCTTGAGGAGCTCCTATAATTCACCCCTCCACTTT
CASSYSLRSSYNSPLHF
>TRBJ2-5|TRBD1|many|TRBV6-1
TGTGCCATAACGGGACAGCTCCAAGAGACCCAGTACTTC
CAITGQLQETQYF
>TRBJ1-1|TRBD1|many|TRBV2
TGTGCCAGCCCGGGACAGGCTTTCACTGAAGCTTTCTTT
CASPGQAFTEAFF
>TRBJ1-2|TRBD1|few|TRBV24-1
TGTGCCACCAGTGATTTCGACAGGGGCTATGGCTACACCTTC
CATSDFDRGYGYTF
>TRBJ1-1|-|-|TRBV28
TGTGCCAGCAGCCTTACCGGACTCATGAACACTGAAGCTTTCTTT
CASSLTGLMNTEAFF
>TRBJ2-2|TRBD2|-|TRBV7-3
TGTGCCAGCAGCCCCGGACTAGCGGGAGGAGGCGGGGAGCTGTTTTTT
CASSPGLAGGGGELFF
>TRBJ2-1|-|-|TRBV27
TGTGCCAGCAGTTTTATGGGTAAACACAATGAGCAGTTCTTC
CASSFMGKHNEQFF
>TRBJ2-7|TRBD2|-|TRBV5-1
TGCGCCAGCAGCTGGCTAGCGGGAGCGCTCTACGAGCAGTACTTC
CASSWLAGALYEQYF
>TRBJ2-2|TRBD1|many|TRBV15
TGTGCCACCAGCAGACCCGACAGGGCTGGGGAGCTGTTTTTT
CATSRPDRAGELFF
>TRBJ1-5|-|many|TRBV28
TGTGCCAGCAGTGACTTTGGGGCCCTACCGGGACCAGATTTT
CASSDFGALPGPDF
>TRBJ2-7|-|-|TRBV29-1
TGCAGCGCCAAGGCAGGTGGATCCTACGAGCAGTACTTC
CSAKAGGSYEQYF
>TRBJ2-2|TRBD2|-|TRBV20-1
TGCAGTGCTACCCCCCGGGGACTAGCGGGAGCAGGCACCGGGGAGCTGTTTTTT
CSATPRGLAGAGTGELFF
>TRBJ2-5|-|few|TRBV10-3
TGTGCCATCGGACAGAAACAAGAGACCCAGTACTTC
CAIGQKQETQYF
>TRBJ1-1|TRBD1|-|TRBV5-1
TGCGCCAGCAGCCCCGGGACAGGGGAATACACTGAAGCTTTCTTT
CASSPGTGEYTEAFF
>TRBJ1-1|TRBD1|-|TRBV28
TGTGCCAGCAGCCAGATGACAGGGGGGAACACTGAAGCTTTCTTT
CASSQMTGGNTEAFF
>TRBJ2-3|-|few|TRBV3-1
TGTGCCAGCAGCCAACTCTACCTGTACACAGATACGCAGTATTTT
CASSQLYLYTDTQYF
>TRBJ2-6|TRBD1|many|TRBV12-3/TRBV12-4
TGTGCCAGCAGTTTGTCGACAGGGAGATCTGGGGCCAACGTCCTGACTTTC
CASSLSTGRSGANVLTF
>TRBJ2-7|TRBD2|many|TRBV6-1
TGTGCCAGCAGTGAAGGACTAGCGGGAGGTTACGAGCAGTACTTC
CASSEGLAGGYEQYF
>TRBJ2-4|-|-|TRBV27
TGTGCCAGCAGTTTGAGGCGGGGAAACATTCAGTACTTC
CASSLRRGNIQYF
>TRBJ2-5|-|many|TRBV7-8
TGTGCCAGCAGCTCCGCATCAGGGGAGACCCAGTACTTC
CASSSASGETQYF
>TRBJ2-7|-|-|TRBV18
TGTGCCAGCTCACCACCAAGCGGGACACTCTACGAGCAGTACTTC
CASSPPSGTLYEQYF
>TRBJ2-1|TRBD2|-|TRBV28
TGTGCCAGCAGTGGGACTAGCGGGAGGAGGACCTACAATGAGCAGTTCTTC
CASSGTSGRRTYNEQFF
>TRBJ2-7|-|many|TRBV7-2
TGTGCCAGCAGCTCCGGTGGACTACGGGGGTACGAGCAGTACTTC
CASSSGGLRGYEQYF
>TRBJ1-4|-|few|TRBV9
TGTGCCAGCAGCGGGGCGTCCGGGAGGACTAATGAAAAACTGTTTTTT
CASSGASGRTNEKLFF
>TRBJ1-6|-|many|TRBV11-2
TGTGCCAGCAGCTTAGAGGGTCCCTATAATTCACCCCTCCACTTT
CASSLEGPYNSPLHF
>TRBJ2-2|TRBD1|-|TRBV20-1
TGCAGTGCTAGGCCACAGGGGCACACCGGGCAGCTGTTTTTT
CSARPQGHTGQLFF
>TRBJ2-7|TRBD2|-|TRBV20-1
TGCAGTGCTAGGGATTTAGCGGGAGCGAGTTACGAGCAGTACTTC
CSARDLAGASYEQYF
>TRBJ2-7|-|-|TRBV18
TGTGCCAGCTCACCAGGAGTAGGGGGGTCCTACGAGCAGTACTTC
CASSPGVGGSYEQYF
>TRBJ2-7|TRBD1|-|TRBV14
TGTGCCAGCAGCCAACGATTAGGGCAGGGGGTTTCGTACGAGCAGTACTTC
CASSQRLGQGVSYEQYF
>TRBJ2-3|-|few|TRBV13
TGTGCCAGCAGCTACGATTTCGGACAGACCACAGATACGCAGTATTTT
CASSYDFGQTTDTQYF